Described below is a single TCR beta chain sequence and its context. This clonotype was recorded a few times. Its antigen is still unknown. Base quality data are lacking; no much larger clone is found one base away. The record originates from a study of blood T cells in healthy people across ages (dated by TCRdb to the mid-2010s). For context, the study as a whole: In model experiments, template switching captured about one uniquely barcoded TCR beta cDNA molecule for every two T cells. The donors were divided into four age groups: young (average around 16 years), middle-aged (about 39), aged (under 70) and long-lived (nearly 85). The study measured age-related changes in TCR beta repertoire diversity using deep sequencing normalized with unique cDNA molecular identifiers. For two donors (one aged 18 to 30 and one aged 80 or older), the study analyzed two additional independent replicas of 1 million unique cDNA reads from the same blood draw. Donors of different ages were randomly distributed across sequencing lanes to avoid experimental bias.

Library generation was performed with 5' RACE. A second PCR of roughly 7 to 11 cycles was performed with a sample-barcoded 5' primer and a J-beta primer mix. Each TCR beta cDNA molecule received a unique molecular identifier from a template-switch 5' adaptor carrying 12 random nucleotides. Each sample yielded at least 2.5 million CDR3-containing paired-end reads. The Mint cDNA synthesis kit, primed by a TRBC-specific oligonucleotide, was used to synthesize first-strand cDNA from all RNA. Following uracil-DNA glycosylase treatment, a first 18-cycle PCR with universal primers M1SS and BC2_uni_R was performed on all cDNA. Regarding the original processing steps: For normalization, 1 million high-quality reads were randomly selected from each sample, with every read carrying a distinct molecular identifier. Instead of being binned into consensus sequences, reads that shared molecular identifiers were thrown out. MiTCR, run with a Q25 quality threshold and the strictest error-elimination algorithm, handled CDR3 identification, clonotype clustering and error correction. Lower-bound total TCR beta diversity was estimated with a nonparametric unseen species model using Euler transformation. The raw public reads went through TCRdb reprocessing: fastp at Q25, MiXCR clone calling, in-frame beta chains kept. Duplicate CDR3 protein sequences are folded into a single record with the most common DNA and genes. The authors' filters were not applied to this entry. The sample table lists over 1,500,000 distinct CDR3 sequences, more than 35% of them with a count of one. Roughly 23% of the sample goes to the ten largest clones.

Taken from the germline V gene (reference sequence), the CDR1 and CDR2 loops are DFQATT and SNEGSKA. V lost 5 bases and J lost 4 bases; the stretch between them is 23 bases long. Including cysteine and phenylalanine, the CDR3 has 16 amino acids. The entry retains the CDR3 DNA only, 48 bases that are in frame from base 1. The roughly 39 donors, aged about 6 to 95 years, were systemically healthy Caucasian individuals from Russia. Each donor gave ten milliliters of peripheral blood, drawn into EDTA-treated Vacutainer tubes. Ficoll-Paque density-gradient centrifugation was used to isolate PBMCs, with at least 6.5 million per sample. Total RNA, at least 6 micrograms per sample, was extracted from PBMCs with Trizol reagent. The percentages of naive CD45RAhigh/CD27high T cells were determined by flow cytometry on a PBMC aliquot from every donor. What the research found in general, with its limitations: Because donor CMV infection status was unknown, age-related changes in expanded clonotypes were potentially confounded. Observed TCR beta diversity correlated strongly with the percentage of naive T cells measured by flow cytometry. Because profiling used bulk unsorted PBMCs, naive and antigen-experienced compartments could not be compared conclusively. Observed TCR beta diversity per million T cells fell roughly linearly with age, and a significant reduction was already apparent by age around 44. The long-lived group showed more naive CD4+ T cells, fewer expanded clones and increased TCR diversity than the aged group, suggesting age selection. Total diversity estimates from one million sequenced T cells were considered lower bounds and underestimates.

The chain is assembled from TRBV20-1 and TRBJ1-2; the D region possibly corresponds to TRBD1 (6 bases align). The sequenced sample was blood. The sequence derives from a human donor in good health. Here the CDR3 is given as CSADYRAPSSIYGYTF. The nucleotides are TGCAGTGCTGATTACAGGGCCCCCAGCTCGATCTATGGCTACACCTTC.